This section outlines one T cell receptor beta chain sequence together with its context. The sample originates from a study of blood T cell repertoires in COVID-19. Study as a whole: PBMCs, B-cell-depleted T cells, or T cells were the source of the cDNA or gDNA that made up the material.

With 6 bases clipped from V and 2 bases from J, the junction kept 4 bases outside the gene matches. The CDR3 has 15 amino acids. Germline-derived CDR1 and CDR2 are MNHEY and SVGAGI. In the original workflow: Amplified reference gene primers provided the basis for estimating nucleated cell counts. Profiling relied on immunoSEQ multiplex PCR, and the TCRdb table lists in-frame clones only, not all of them. V, J and clone size are those of that table, while D and trimming were read from the DNA. The table includes about 76,000 clones, around 70% detected once. The receptor's source is a man in his 70s with acute or convalescent COVID-19. The sample comprised peripheral blood. The rearrangement uses TRBV6-5 and TRBJ2-3, with TRBD2 identical over 11 bases. Here the CDR3 reads CASRTLAGDTDTQYF. CDR3 nucleotides: TGTGCCAGCAGGACACTAGCGGGAGACACAGATACGCAGTATTTT.